The rows below give T cell receptor beta chains drawn from one sample of a study of blood T cells in healthy people across ages. Each CDR3 protein gets one entry after TCRdb re-called the 5' RACE reads with MiXCR. The sample carries some 1 million distinct CDR3 sequences, over 35% recorded once. The source material was blood. These receptors came from a woman aged 55-70 years in good health. CDR3s include the opening cysteine and the closing phenylalanine or tryptophan.

V	J	CDR3
TRBV11-2	TRBJ2-1	CASSPSRGVASYNEQFF
TRBV12-5	TRBJ2-1	CASGRSTANEQFF
TRBV29-1	TRBJ2-4	CSVEDPRAKNIQYF
TRBV20-1	TRBJ2-1	CSANNLAGASPNEQFF
TRBV21-1	TRBJ2-1	CASSKVLDEQFF
TRBV5-7	TRBJ2-7	CASSLPPTYEQYF
TRBV29-1	TRBJ2-7	CSVFGLAAGSYEQYF
TRBV20-1	NA	CNARSPLGTSRGGDIQYF
TRBV5-1	TRBJ2-7	CASSLAPGNYEQYF
TRBV28	TRBJ2-7	CASGGTGVYEQYF
TRBV4-1	TRBJ1-1	CASSHGTEGTEAFF
TRBV5-1	TRBJ2-6	CASSLARQGRALRSGANVLTF
TRBV6-1	NA	CATLKGGWETQYF
TRBV7-9	TRBJ2-5	CASSSPSGKETQYF
TRBV11-2	TRBJ1-2	CASSLGFRDYEITF
TRBV6-4	TRBJ2-7	CASSGDRGRSEQYF